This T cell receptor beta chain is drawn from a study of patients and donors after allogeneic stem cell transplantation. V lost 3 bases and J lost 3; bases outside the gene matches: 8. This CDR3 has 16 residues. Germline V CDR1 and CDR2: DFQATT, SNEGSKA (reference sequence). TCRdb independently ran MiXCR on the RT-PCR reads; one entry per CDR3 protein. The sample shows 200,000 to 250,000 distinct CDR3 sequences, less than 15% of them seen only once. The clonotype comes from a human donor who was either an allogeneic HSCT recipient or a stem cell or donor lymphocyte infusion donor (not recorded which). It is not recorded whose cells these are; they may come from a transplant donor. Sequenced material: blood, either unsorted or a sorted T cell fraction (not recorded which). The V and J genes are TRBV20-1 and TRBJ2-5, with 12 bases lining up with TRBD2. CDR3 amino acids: CSARPLAGGTKETQYF. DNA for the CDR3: TGCAGTGCTAGGCCCCTAGCGGGGGGGACCAAAGAGACCCAGTACTTC.